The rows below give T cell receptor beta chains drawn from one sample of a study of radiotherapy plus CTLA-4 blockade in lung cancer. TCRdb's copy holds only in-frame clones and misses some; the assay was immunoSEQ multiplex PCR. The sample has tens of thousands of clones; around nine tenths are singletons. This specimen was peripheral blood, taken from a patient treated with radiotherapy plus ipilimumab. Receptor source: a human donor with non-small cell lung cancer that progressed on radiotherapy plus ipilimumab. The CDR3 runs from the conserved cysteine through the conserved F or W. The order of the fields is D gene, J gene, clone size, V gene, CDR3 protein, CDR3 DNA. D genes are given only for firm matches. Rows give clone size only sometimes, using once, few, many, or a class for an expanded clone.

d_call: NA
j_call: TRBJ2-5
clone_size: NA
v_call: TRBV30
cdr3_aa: CAGSGEETQYF
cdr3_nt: TGTGCCGGCTCCGGGGAAGAGACCCAGTACTTC

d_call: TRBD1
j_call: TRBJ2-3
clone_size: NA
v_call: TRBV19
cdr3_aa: CASRGQNTDTQYF
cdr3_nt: TGTGCCAGCAGGGGACAGAACACAGATACGCAGTATTTT

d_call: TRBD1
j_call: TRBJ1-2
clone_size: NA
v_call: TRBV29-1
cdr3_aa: CSAQTGAYGYTF
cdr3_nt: TGCAGCGCCCAGACAGGGGCTTATGGCTACACCTTC

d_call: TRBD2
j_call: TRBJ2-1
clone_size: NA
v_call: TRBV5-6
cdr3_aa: CASSNLAGGPPYNEQFF
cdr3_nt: TGTGCCAGCAGCAACCTAGCGGGGGGGCCCCCTTACAATGAGCAGTTCTTC

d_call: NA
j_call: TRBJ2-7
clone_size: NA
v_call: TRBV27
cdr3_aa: CASSRNPGGHGGYEQYF
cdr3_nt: TGTGCCAGCAGCCGCAACCCCGGGGGCCACGGGGGTTACGAGCAGTACTTC

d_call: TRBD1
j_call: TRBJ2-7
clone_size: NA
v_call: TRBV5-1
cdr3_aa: CASSSRGTGGEEQYF
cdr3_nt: TGCGCCAGCAGCTCCCGGGGGACAGGGGGTGAAGAGCAGTACTTC

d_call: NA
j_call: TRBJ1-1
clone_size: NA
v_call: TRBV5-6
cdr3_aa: CASSLPRGSGKAFF
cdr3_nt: TGTGCCAGCAGCTTACCCAGGGGATCGGGTAAAGCTTTCTTT

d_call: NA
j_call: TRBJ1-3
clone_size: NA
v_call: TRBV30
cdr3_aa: CAWSVRGNTIYF
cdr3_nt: TGTGCCTGGAGTGTACGCGGAAACACCATATATTTT

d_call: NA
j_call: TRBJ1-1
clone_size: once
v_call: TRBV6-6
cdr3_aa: CASSPLDGGTEAFF
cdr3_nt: TGTGCCAGCAGCCCCCTTGACGGAGGGACTGAAGCTTTCTTT

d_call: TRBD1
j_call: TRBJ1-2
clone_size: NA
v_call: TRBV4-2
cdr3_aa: CASSRETGGNYGYTF
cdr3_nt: TGTGCCAGCAGCCGAGAGACAGGGGGCAACTATGGCTACACCTTC

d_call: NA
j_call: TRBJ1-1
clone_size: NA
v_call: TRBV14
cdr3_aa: CASSPIGDWVLLTEAFF
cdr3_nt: TGTGCCAGCAGCCCGATAGGGGATTGGGTTTTGTTAACTGAAGCTTTCTTT

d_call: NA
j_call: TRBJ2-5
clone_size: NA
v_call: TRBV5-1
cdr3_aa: CASSLGWTQYF
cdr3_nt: TGCGCCAGCAGCTTGGGGTGGACCCAGTACTTC

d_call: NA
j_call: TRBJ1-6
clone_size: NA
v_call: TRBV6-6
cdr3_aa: CASSLSSSYNSPLHF
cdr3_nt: TGTGCCAGCAGTTTGAGTAGCTCCTATAATTCACCCCTCCACTTT

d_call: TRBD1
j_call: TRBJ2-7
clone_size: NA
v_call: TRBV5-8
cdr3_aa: CASSRDSPNWSYEQYF
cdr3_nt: TGTGCCAGCAGCCGGGACAGTCCCAATTGGTCCTACGAGCAGTACTTC